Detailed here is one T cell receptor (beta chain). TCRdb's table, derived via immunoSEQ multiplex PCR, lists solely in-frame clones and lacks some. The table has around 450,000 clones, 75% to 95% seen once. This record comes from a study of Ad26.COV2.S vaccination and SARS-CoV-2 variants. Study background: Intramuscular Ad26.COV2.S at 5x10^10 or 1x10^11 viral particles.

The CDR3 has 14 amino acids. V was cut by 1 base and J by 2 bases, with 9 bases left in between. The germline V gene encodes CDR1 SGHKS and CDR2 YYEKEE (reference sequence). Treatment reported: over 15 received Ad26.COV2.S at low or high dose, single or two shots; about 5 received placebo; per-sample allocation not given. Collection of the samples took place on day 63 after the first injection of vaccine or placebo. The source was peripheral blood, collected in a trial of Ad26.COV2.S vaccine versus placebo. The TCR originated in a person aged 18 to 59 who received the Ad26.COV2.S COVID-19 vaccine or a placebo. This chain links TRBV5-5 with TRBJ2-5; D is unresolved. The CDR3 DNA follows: TGTGCCAGCAGCTTGTTGGCTAGGCAAGAGACCCAGTACTTC. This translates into CASSLLARQETQYF.